Listed below are T cell receptor beta chains from one sample, sequenced in a study of cytomegalovirus exposure and HLA in healthy donors. Sequenced by immunoSEQ multiplex PCR; TCRdb stores in-frame clones only, minus some. Among about 140,000 clones listed, 80% were seen once. The specimen was PBMCs. These receptors were obtained from a man aged 50-59 years in good health and CMV-seronegative. Both conserved end residues are trimmed from each CDR3. The D gene is left open where the match is weak.

J gene,D gene,V gene,CDR3 protein
TRBJ2-2,TRBD1,TRBV29-1,SARQGMDTGELF
TRBJ1-5,-,TRBV10-1,ATRQGVHSNQPQH
TRBJ2-2,TRBD1,TRBV6-6,AEGQGRTGELF
TRBJ2-7,TRBD1,TRBV6-1,ASRTDRVSYEQY
TRBJ2-7,-,TRBV5-1,ASSFEQGTNNEQY
TRBJ2-7,-,TRBV9,ASSPRGLEVAEQY
TRBJ2-2,TRBD1,TRBV11-1,ASRSELGTAANTGELF
TRBJ1-2,-,TRBV30,ACLGLLGYT
TRBJ1-4,TRBD1,TRBV10-2,ASSRTGSANEKLF
TRBJ2-7,TRBD1,TRBV6-5,ASSRDRGWDEQY
TRBJ1-4,TRBD1,TRBV11-2,ASSSTGVHNEKLF
TRBJ1-2,-,TRBV30,AQKADWGYT
TRBJ1-4,-,TRBV2,ASSVGQGHEKLF
TRBJ2-3,TRBD2,TRBV5-4,ASSPRTSGKDTQY
TRBJ2-3,TRBD2,TRBV19,ASTPKFGTSIDTQY
TRBJ2-1,TRBD1,TRBV18,ASSPGDRGSYNEQF
TRBJ2-1,TRBD2,TRBV5-1,ASSLEGLGSYNEQF
TRBJ1-4,-,TRBV2,ASSQLRDTQEKLF
TRBJ1-1,TRBD1,TRBV6-1,ASSDRRGRGSAF
TRBJ1-1,-,TRBV6-1,ASSVRENTEAF
TRBJ1-2,-,TRBV29-1,SPGAVGNYGYT
TRBJ1-2,-,TRBV21-1,ASSTRTGINYGYT